These 26 T cell receptor beta chains came from one sample sequenced in a study of blood T cell repertoires in COVID-19. The table came from immunoSEQ multiplex PCR; TCRdb's copy has only in-frame clones and leaves some out. The table has 150,000 to 180,000 clones, approximately 85% seen once. Material: peripheral blood. The receptors originated from a man in his sixties with COVID-19, enrolled during active disease.

The genes are TRBV19 and TRBJ2-1, with D perhaps TRBD1 (6 bases). The V end lost 1 base, the J end lost 8 bases, and 9 bases lay between the germline ends. This CDR3 spans 13 amino acids. Germline V gene data show CDR1 as LNHDA and CDR2 as SQIVND (reference sequence). CDR3 nucleotides: TGTGCCAGTAGTATAGTTGGGGGCTATGAGCAGTTCTTC. Its protein is CASSIVGGYEQFF. The full variable domain, its missing parts supplied by reference TRBV19 and TRBJ2-1, is DGGITQSPKYLFRKEGQNVTLSCEQNLNHDAMYWYRQDPGQGLRLIYYSQIVNDFQKGDIAEGYSVSREKKESFPLTVTSAQKNPTAFYLCASSIVGGYEQFFGPGTRLTVL.

This sequence joins TRBV18 and TRBJ2-1; D is perhaps TRBD2 (6 bases). Germline-derived CDR1 and CDR2 are KGHSH and LQKENI. The CDR3 totals 14 residues. V lost 2 bases and J 4 bases, leaving 9 bases between the germline ends. Here the CDR3 reads CASSPSGSYNEQFF. In DNA, the CDR3 is TGTGCCAGCTCACCAAGCGGGTCATACAATGAGCAGTTCTTC. Full variable domain (outside the CDR3, taken from reference TRBV18 and TRBJ2-1): NAGVMQNPRHLVRRRGQEARLRCSPMKGHSHVYWYRQLPEEGLKFMVYLQKENIIDESGMPKERFSAEFPKEGPSILRIQQVVRGDSAAYFCASSPSGSYNEQFFGPGTRLTVL.

This sequence joins TRBV5-1 and TRBJ2-7, with D tentatively TRBD1 (5 bases). Trimming pared 5 bases from V and 3 bases from J, leaving 15 bases between. The CDR3 sequence is 14 residues long. In germline, CDR1 is SGHRS, CDR2 YFSETQ. The CDR3 is CASRLEQGNYEQYF. The DNA for the CDR3 is TGCGCCAGCAGGCTCGAGCAGGGAAACTACGAGCAGTACTTC. The full variable domain, in which reference TRBV5-1 and TRBJ2-7 provide the parts outside the CDR3, is KAGVTQTPRYLIKTRGQQVTLSCSPISGHRSVSWYQQTPGQGLQFLFEYFSETQRNKGNFPGRFSGRQFSNSRSEMNVSTLELGDSALYLCASRLEQGNYEQYFGPGTRLTVT.

The chain employs TRBV27 and TRBJ1-4; perhaps TRBD1 as D (6 bases). This CDR3 has 14 amino acids. Germline V gene lookup returns CDR1 MNHEY and CDR2 SMNVEV (reference sequence). V dropped 8 bases and J dropped 10 bases, with 20 bases sitting between them. The CDR3 sequence: CASGPGVFAGKLFF. CDR3 in DNA: TGTGCCAGCGGCCCAGGGGTCTTTGCGGGAAAACTGTTTTTT.

In nucleotides, the CDR3 is TGTGCCAGCAGCCCCCGGGTAGCGGGGGGCGAGACCCAGTACTTC. Its translation: CASSPRVAGGETQYF. The chain employs TRBV3-1 (or the pseudogene TRBV3-2) and TRBJ2-5; 10 bases match TRBD2. The germline CDR1 and CDR2 sequences are LGHDT and YNNKEL (reference sequence). CDR3 length: 15 amino acids. The V segment lost 4 bases and the J segment 5 bases; nucleotides outside the gene matches: 7.

The CDR3 sequence is CATRASGTSTDTQYF. Here the CDR3 DNA reads TGTGCCACCCGGGCTAGCGGAACGAGCACAGATACGCAGTATTTT. The chain has TRBV19 and TRBJ2-3; 7 bases line up with TRBD2. This CDR3 is built from 15 residues. Germline CDR1 LNHDA, CDR2 SQIVND (reference sequence). Losses at the gene ends were 10 bases for V and 0 bases for J; bases not matched to a gene: 10.

This chain uses TRBV9 with TRBJ1-5; D call uncertain. This CDR3 region has 16 residues. The V and J ends lost 0 bases and 0 bases respectively, with 10 bases between them. Germline CDR1 and CDR2: SGDLS and YYNGEE. CDR3 sequence (DNA): TGTGCCAGCAGCGTAGATATGAGGGATAGCAATCAGCCCCAGCATTTT. This translates into CASSVDMRDSNQPQHF. The variable domain in full, completed from reference TRBV9 and TRBJ1-5, reads DSGVTQTPKHLITATGQRVTLRCSPRSGDLSVYWYQQSLDQGLQFLIQYYNGEERAKGNILERFSAQQFPDLHSELNLSSLELGDSALYFCASSVDMRDSNQPQHFGDGTRLSIL.

The CDR3 loop is CASSLGRVSGNTIYF. CDR3 DNA sequence: TGTGCCAGCAGCTTAGGAAGAGTATCTGGAAACACCATATATTTT. The chain recombines TRBV7-6 with TRBJ1-3; D not certain. V lost 1 base, J lost 1 base, and 8 bases lay in between. Looked up from germline, CDR1 is SGHVS and CDR2 is FNYEAQ. This CDR3 is built from 15 residues.

This chain joins TRBV7-9 and TRBJ1-5; no definite D call. This CDR3 has 12 residues. CDR1 SEHNR and CDR2 FQNEAQ come from the germline V gene (reference sequence). Trimming cost V 2 bases and J 5 bases, with 4 bases left between them. CDR3 in DNA: TGTGCCAGCAGCTTAACGGATCAGCCCCAGCATTTT. Amino acid sequence: CASSLTDQPQHF.

This rearrangement joins TRBV19 to TRBJ1-5, with TRBD1 matching over 7 bases. The V segment lost 0 bases and the J segment 3 bases; nucleotides outside the gene matches: 5. There are 16 residues in the CDR3. The germline CDR1 and CDR2 sequences are LNHDA and SQIVND (reference sequence). CDR3 coding DNA: TGTGCCAGTAGTATAGAGGGCAGGGGGGACAATCAGCCCCAGCATTTT. Encoded protein: CASSIEGRGDNQPQHF.

The chain combines TRBV7-6 with TRBJ2-1, with D hard to call. Germline lookup yields CDR1 SGHVS and CDR2 FNYEAQ. This CDR3 has 11 amino acids. Trimming removed 6 bases at V and 10 bases at J, with 10 bases between. This CDR3 is CASSLAVEQFF. CDR3 bases: TGTGCCAGCAGTTTGGCGGTCGAGCAGTTCTTC.

Only one count was recorded for this clone. This CDR3 reads CATSEAGTGNYEQYF. Written as DNA, the CDR3 is TGTGCCACCAGTGAAGCCGGGACAGGGAACTACGAGCAGTACTTC. The chain carries TRBV24-1 and TRBJ2-7; 9 nucleotides align to TRBD1. The V gene's germline CDR1 is KGHDR and CDR2 SFDVKD. This CDR3 spans 15 amino acids. Trimming removed 4 bases from V and 3 bases from J; junction bases left unmatched: 6.

The J gene is TRBJ1-5, the V gene TRBV19; 8 bases line up with TRBD1. This CDR3 is 15 amino acids long. The J segment lost 1 base and the V segment lost 7 bases, leaving 6 bases of the junction unmatched. Germline loops: CDR1 LNHDA, CDR2 SQIVND (reference sequence). CDR3 residues: CASTLTGASNQPQHF. CDR3 nucleotides: TGTGCCAGTACCTTGACAGGGGCGAGCAATCAGCCCCAGCATTTT.

This clone was detected only once. The CDR3 loop is CASSLGLAADTYEKLFF. Written as DNA, the CDR3 is TGTGCCAGCAGCTTGGGTCTGGCAGCTGACACGTATGAAAAACTGTTTTTT. This chain joins TRBV7-9 and TRBJ1-4; D gene unclear. Germline values: CDR1 SEHNR, CDR2 FQNEAQ (reference sequence). Between the trimmed V and J ends, which lost 3 bases and 6 bases, there was a span of 20 bases. There are 17 residues in the CDR3.

The rearrangement links TRBV29-1 to TRBJ1-4; the D is unclear. The CDR3 spans 15 residues. The V end lost 7 bases, the J end lost 0 bases, and 15 bases lay between the germline ends. Germline V CDR1 and CDR2: SQVTM, ANQGSEA. DNA for the CDR3: TGCAGCGCCCTCCCGTCGGGTGCAACTAATGAAAAACTGTTTTTT. Translation: CSALPSGATNEKLFF.

This chain links TRBV24-1 with TRBJ2-2; 7 bases are a match to TRBD1. Germline V CDR1 and CDR2: KGHDR, SFDVKD. The CDR3 sequence is 15 residues long. V was pared by 2 bases and J by 4 bases, with 3 bases of the junction left unmatched. CDR3 in amino acids: CATSDSHRGTGELFF. DNA of the CDR3: TGTGCCACCAGTGATTCCCACAGGGGCACCGGGGAGCTGTTTTTT.

This clone was observed once. The CDR3 region has the DNA TGCAGCGTTGTTGACAGGGCAGTATCCGCCGAGCAGTACTTC. Residues: CSVVDRAVSAEQYF. The chain employs TRBV29-1 and TRBJ2-7, with 7 bases that match TRBD1. V gave up 4 bases and J gave up 6 bases; unmatched junction bases: 12. CDR1 SQVTM and CDR2 ANQGSEA come from the germline V gene. The CDR3 consists of 14 residues.

Remarks on this clone: The junction and the germline gene differ at one end; a read error may be behind it. V is TRBV7-7 and J is TRBJ1-1; TRBD1 aligns across 10 bases. Germline V gene data show CDR1 as SSHAT and CDR2 as FNYEAQ (reference sequence). The CDR3 consists of 20 residues. For the CDR3, the DNA is TGTGCTAGCAGCTTAGCGGGACAGGGGCTTGATCTGGTCTGGAGGACTGAAGCTTTCTTT. Amino acid sequence: CASSLAGQGLDLVWRTEAFF.

This sequence joins TRBV2 and TRBJ1-5, with 10 nucleotides matching TRBD1. V dropped 6 bases and J dropped 7; count of bases not matched to a gene: 3. The CDR3 has 13 amino acids. Germline CDR1 SNHLY, CDR2 FYNNEI. The CDR3 is CASRKTGGQPQHF. CDR3 nucleotide sequence: TGTGCCAGCAGAAAGACAGGGGGCCAGCCCCAGCATTTT.

The J gene is TRBJ1-6, the V gene TRBV6-5; D gene ambiguous. From germline, CDR1 is MNHEY and CDR2 SVGAGI. This CDR3 is 14 amino acids long. V lost 7 bases to trimming and J lost 0 bases, with 7 bases between them. The CDR3 sequence: CASTLSSYNSPLHF. The CDR3 DNA reads TGTGCCAGCACCCTCAGCTCCTATAATTCACCCCTCCACTTT.

This chain uses TRBV5-4 with TRBJ2-5, with 8 bases aligning to TRBD1. The V gene's germline CDR1 is SGHNT and CDR2 YYREEE (reference sequence). The length of the CDR3 is 14 residues. J was trimmed by 6 bases and V by 3 bases; bases with no gene match: 7. Here the CDR3 reads CASSSQGVSKTQYF. DNA of the CDR3: TGTGCCAGCAGCTCACAGGGGGTTTCTAAGACCCAGTACTTC.

The chain links TRBV5-8 to TRBJ1-6; TRBD1 agrees at 7 bases. After removal of 3 bases from V and 9 bases from J, the junction contained 9 bases not matched to a gene. The CDR3 loop spans 15 amino acids. Germline CDR1 and CDR2: SGHTS and YDEGEE. The CDR3 loop reads CASSYNRGGSSPLHF. CDR3 nucleotides: TGTGCCAGCAGCTATAACAGGGGAGGCAGTTCACCCCTCCACTTT.

The V call is TRBV5-1, the J call TRBJ2-5; 14 bases match TRBD2. The CDR3 runs 20 residues. CDR1 is SGHRS and CDR2 is YFSETQ in the germline V gene. The ends lost 2 bases at V and 2 bases at J; junction bases unmatched: 14. CDR3 coding DNA: TGCGCCAGCAGCTTTCGCCCCCGATGGGGACTAGCGGGAGCTCAAGAGACCCAGTACTTC. Amino acid sequence: CASSFRPRWGLAGAQETQYF. Full variable domain (outside the CDR3, taken from reference TRBV5-1 and TRBJ2-5): KAGVTQTPRYLIKTRGQQVTLSCSPISGHRSVSWYQQTPGQGLQFLFEYFSETQRNKGNFPGRFSGRQFSNSRSEMNVSTLELGDSALYLCASSFRPRWGLAGAQETQYFGPGTRLLVL.

DNA for the CDR3: TGTGCCAGCTCACCACCGCGGGGGATGGACACCGGGGAGCTGTTTTTT. This encodes CASSPPRGMDTGELFF. The chain links TRBV18 to TRBJ2-2; 7 bases map to TRBD2. Germline V gives CDR1 KGHSH, CDR2 LQKENI. Trimming cost V 0 bases and J 3 bases; bases outside gene matches: 4. The CDR3 runs to 16 residues.

In this sample, this clone turned up a few times. The chain employs TRBV3-1 (or the pseudogene TRBV3-2) and TRBJ1-3; D uncertain. This CDR3 is built from 14 residues. With 2 bases removed from V and 0 bases from J, the gap between germline ends came to 5 bases. Germline V CDR1 and CDR2: LGHDT, YNNKEL (reference sequence). DNA for the CDR3: TGTGCCAGCAGCCAAACAGTCTCTGGAAACACCATATATTTT. Residues: CASSQTVSGNTIYF.

The V gene is TRBV3-1 (or the pseudogene TRBV3-2), the J gene TRBJ2-3, with 8 positions matching TRBD2. CDR1 and CDR2 (germline): LGHDT, YNNKEL (reference sequence). The length of the CDR3 is 14 residues. V gave up 1 base and J gave up 6 bases; unmatched junction bases: 3. The DNA of the CDR3 is TGTGCCAGCAGCCAAGCGGGGGGGTTGGATACGCAGTATTTT. It encodes CASSQAGGLDTQYF.